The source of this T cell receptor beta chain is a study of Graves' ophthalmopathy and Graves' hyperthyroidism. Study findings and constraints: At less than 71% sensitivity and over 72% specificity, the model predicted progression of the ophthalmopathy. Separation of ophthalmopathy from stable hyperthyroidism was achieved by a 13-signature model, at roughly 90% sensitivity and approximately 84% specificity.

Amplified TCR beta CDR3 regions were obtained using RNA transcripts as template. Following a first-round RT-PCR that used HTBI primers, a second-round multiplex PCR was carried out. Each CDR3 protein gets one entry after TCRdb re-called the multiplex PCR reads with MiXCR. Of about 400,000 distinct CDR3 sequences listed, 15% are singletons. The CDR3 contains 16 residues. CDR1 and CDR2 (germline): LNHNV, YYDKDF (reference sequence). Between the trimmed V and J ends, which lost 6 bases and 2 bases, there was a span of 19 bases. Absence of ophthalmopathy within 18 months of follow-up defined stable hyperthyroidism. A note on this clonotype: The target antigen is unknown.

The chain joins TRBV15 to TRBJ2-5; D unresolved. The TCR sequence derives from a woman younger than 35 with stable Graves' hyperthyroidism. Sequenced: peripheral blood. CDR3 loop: CATRPSRAVVQETQYF. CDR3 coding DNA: TGTGCCACCAGGCCAAGTCGAGCAGTTGTTCAAGAGACCCAGTACTTC.